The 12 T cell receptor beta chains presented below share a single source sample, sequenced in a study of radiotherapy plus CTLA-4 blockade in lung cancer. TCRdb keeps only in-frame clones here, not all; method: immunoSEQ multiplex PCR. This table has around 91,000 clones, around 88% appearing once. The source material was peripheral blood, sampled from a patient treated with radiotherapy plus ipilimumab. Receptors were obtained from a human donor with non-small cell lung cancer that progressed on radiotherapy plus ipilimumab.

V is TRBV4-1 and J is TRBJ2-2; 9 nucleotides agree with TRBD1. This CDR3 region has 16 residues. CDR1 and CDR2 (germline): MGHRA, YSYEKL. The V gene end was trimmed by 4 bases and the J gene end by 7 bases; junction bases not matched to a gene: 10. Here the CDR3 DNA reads TGCGCCAGCAGCCGACCGTCGGGACAGGGAGGCGGGGAGCTGTTTTTT. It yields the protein CASSRPSGQGGGELFF.

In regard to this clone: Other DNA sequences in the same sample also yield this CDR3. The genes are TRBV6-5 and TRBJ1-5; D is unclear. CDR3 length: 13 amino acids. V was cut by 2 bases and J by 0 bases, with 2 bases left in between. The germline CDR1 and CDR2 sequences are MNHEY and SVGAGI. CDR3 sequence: CASSYSSNQPQHF. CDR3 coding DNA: TGTGCCAGCAGTTACAGTAGCAATCAGCCCCAGCATTTT.

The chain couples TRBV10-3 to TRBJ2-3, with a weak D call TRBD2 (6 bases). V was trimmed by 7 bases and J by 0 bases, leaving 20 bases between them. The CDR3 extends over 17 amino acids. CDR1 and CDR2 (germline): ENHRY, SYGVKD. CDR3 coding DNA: TGTGCCATCACTCCTACTGTAGGGACTGGTAGCACAGATACGCAGTATTTT. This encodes CAITPTVGTGSTDTQYF.

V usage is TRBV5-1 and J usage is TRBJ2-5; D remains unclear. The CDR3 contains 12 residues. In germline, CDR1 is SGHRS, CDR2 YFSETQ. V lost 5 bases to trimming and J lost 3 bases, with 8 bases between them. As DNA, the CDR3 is TGCGCCAGCAGATTGTACAAAGAGACCCAGTACTTC. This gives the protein CASRLYKETQYF.

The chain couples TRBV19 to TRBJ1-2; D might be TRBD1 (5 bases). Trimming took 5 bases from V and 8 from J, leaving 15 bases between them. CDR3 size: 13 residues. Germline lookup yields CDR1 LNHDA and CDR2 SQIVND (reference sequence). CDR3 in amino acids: CASSGTLPRGYTF. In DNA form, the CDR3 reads TGTGCCAGTAGTGGGACCCTTCCCCGGGGCTACACCTTC.

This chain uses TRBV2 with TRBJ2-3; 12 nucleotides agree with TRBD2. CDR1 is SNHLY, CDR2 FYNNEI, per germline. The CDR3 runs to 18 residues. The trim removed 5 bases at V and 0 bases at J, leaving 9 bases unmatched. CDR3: CASSLLAGGPTSTDTQYF. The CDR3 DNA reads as TGTGCCAGCAGTCTACTAGCGGGAGGACCCACTAGCACAGATACGCAGTATTTT.

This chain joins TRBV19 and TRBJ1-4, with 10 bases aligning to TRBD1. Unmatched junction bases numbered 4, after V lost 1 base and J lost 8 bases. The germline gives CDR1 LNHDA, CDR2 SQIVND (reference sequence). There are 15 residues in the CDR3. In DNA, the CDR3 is TGTGCCAGTAGTATAGGCGACAGGGGGCTCGAAAAACTGTTTTTT. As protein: CASSIGDRGLEKLFF.

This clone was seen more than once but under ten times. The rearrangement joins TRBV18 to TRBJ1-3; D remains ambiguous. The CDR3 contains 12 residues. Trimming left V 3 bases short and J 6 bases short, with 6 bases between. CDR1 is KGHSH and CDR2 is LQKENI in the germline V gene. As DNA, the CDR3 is TGTGCCAGCTCACCTAACGAAAACACCATATATTTT. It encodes CASSPNENTIYF.

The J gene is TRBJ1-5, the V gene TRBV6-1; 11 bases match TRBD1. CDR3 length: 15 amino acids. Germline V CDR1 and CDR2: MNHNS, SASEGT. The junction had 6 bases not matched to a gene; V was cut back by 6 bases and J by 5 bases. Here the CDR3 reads CASSWTGGWDQPQHF. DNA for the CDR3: TGTGCCAGCAGCTGGACAGGGGGCTGGGATCAGCCCCAGCATTTT.

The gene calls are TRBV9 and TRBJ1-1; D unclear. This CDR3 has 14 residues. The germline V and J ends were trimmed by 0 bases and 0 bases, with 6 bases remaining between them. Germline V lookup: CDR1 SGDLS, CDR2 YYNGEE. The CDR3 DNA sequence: TGTGCCAGCAGCGTAGCGCAGATGAACACTGAAGCTTTCTTT. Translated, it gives CASSVAQMNTEAFF.

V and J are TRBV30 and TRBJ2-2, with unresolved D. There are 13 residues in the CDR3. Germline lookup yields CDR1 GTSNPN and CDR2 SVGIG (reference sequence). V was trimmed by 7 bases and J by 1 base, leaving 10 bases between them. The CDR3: CASTKRNTGELFF. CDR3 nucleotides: TGTGCCTCAACTAAGAGGAACACCGGGGAGCTGTTTTTT.

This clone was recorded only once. The CDR3 is CASSYRDRGYNEQFF. CDR3 bases: TGTGCCAGCAGCTACCGGGACAGGGGCTACAATGAGCAGTTCTTC. The chain employs TRBV11-3 and TRBJ2-1; 10 bases align to TRBD1. The CDR3 length is 15 residues. Germline CDR1 reads SGHNT; CDR2 reads YENEEA. With 4 bases clipped from V and 3 bases from J, the junction kept 3 bases outside the gene matches.